This T cell receptor (beta chain) was recorded in a study of cytomegalovirus exposure and HLA in healthy donors. Findings of the study overall: It was confirmed in vitro that a few of the CMV-associated chains were specific for CMV antigens. The tendency of first-cohort TCR clusters to co-occur in the roughly 120 validation repertoires was identified by a subsequent analysis.

The CDR3 sequence is 13 residues long. V was shortened by 2 bases and J by 5 bases, with 10 bases between the two germline ends. Germline CDR1 is SGHRS and CDR2 is YFSETQ. Comment on this clone: Its antigen is currently unknown.

Here immunoSEQ multiplex PCR was the method, and the copy in TCRdb shows in-frame clones only, minus some. The data show about 44,000 clones, more than 85% seen once. The approximately 120-subject validation cohort, separate from the roughly 700-subject first cohort, included the donors. The TCR originated in a woman aged 18-29 years in good health and CMV-seronegative. Specimen: PBMCs. The chain joins TRBV5-1 to TRBJ1-1; D is possibly TRBD1 (5 bases). CDR3 DNA sequence: TGCGCCAGCAGCTTTCTCCAGGGAACTGAAGCTTTCTTT. Amino acids: CASSFLQGTEAFF.